These T cell receptor beta chains were read from a single sample in a study of read filtering for tumor transcriptome and immune sequencing. TCRdb fed the reads into MiXCR, producing one record per CDR3 protein. This table holds about 45,000 distinct CDR3 sequences, about a fifth found once. The specimen was a population of CD138-negative cells sorted from bone marrow. Receptor source: a donor older than 35 with multiple myeloma. CDR3s include the opening cysteine and the closing phenylalanine or tryptophan. D genes are given only for firm matches. Rows may omit the clone size; those that give it use once, few, many or a size class.

J gene | D gene | V gene | clone size | CDR3 protein | CDR3 DNA
TRBJ2-3 | TRBD2 | TRBV29-1 | many | CSVEAGEGLDTQYF | TGCAGCGTCGAAGCGGGAGAGGGATTAGATACGCAGTATTTT
TRBJ2-1 | TRBD2 | TRBV3-1 | many | CASSQFSGRGSYNEQFF | TGTGCCAGCAGCCAATTTAGCGGGAGGGGCTCCTACAATGAGCAGTTCTTC
TRBJ2-5 | TRBD2 | TRBV7-2 | NA | CASSHRQTLASGTQETQYF | TGTGCCAGCAGTCACCGACAGACGCTGGCTAGCGGGACCCAAGAGACCCAGTACTTC
TRBJ2-3 | NA | TRBV28 | NA | CASTFSAADTQYF | TGTGCCAGCACATTTTCCGCAGCCGATACGCAGTATTTT
TRBJ2-6 | NA | TRBV4-3 | NA | CASSQVLGKGLASGANVLTF | TGCGCCAGCAGCCAAGTGCTGGGGAAGGGTTTAGCCTCTGGGGCCAACGTCCTGACTTTC
TRBJ2-1 | NA | TRBV19 | many | CASSISDSAYNEQFF | TGTGCCAGTAGTATTTCGGACAGCGCCTACAATGAGCAGTTCTTC
TRBJ2-1 | TRBD2 | TRBV7-8 | NA | CASGQRREGGNEQFF | TGTGCCAGCGGTCAAAGGAGGGAGGGCGGAAATGAGCAGTTCTTC
TRBJ1-5 | NA | TRBV27 | NA | CATKQGAGDQPQHF | TGTGCCACCAAACAGGGAGCGGGCGATCAGCCCCAGCATTTT
TRBJ2-1 | TRBD2 | TRBV5-1 | many | CASSSGLANEQFF | TGCGCCAGCAGCTCCGGACTAGCCAATGAGCAGTTCTTC
TRBJ2-7 | TRBD2 | TRBV29-1 | many | CSVGPDGRAYEQYF | TGCAGCGTTGGTCCCGACGGGAGGGCCTACGAGCAGTACTTC
TRBJ2-7 | NA | TRBV12-3/TRBV12-4 | many | CASSLDSSYEQYF | TGTGCCAGCAGTCTGGACAGCTCCTACGAGCAGTACTTC
TRBJ2-1 | NA | TRBV28 | many | CASGSSYNEQFF | TGTGCCAGCGGTAGCTCCTACAATGAGCAGTTCTTC
TRBJ2-5 | TRBD2 | TRBV20-1 | many | CSASGLAGAKETQYF | TGCAGTGCAAGCGGACTAGCGGGAGCCAAAGAGACCCAGTACTTC
TRBJ2-5 | NA | TRBV3-1 | medium-sized | CASSQDHLGGGETQYF | TGTGCCAGCAGCCAAGATCATCTGGGGGGCGGAGAGACCCAGTACTTC
TRBJ1-1 | NA | TRBV20-1 | few | CSAKSWAGKTEAFF | TGCAGTGCTAAGAGCTGGGCGGGTAAGACTGAAGCTTTCTTT
TRBJ1-5 | TRBD1 | TRBV19 | NA | CASSIGTGYSNQPQHF | TGTGCCAGTAGTATAGGGACAGGGTATAGCAATCAGCCCCAGCATTTT
TRBJ2-5 | TRBD2 | TRBV7-8 | many | CASSLNPGGQRGETQYF | TGTGCCAGCAGCTTAAACCCGGGCGGGCAGCGGGGAGAGACCCAGTACTTC
TRBJ2-7 | NA | TRBV10-3 | many | CAISETAYEQYF | TGTGCCATCAGTGAGACCGCCTACGAGCAGTACTTC
TRBJ1-1 | NA | TRBV2 | NA | CASSSDMRADTEASF | TGTGCCAGCAGCTCCGACATGCGAGCGGACACTGAAGCTTCCTTT
TRBJ2-1 | NA | TRBV5-5 | many | CASSLIGATYNEQFF | TGTGCCAGCAGCTTGATAGGAGCAACCTACAATGAGCAGTTCTTC
TRBJ1-1 | NA | TRBV24-1 | many | CATSDLLPGTEAFF | TGTGCCACCAGTGATTTGCTCCCCGGTACTGAAGCTTTCTTT
TRBJ2-6 | TRBD1 | TRBV4-3 | many | CASSPGQGSGANVLTF | TGCGCCAGCAGCCCGGGACAGGGCTCTGGGGCCAACGTCCTGACTTTC
TRBJ2-1 | TRBD2 | TRBV28 | many | CASTRGSPREDYNEQFF | TGTGCCAGCACCCGCGGAAGTCCGCGGGAGGACTACAATGAGCAGTTCTTC
TRBJ2-5 | NA | TRBV7-9 | many | CASSTGPGETQYF | TGTGCCAGCAGCACCGGACCAGGAGAGACCCAGTACTTC
TRBJ2-1 | TRBD2 | TRBV18 | NA | CASPPGLGSNEQFF | TGTGCCAGCCCACCGGGACTAGGAAGCAACGAGCAGTTCTTC
TRBJ2-1 | TRBD2 | TRBV20-1 | many | CSAMSGRRGNEQFF | TGCAGTGCTATGAGCGGGAGGCGAGGGAATGAGCAGTTCTTC
TRBJ2-7 | NA | TRBV20-1 | few | CSARDRNYEQYF | TGCAGTGCAAGGGACCGCAACTACGAGCAGTACTTC
TRBJ2-1 | NA | TRBV21-1 | many | CASSNSEQFF | TGTGCCAGCAGCAACTCTGAGCAGTTCTTC
TRBJ2-5 | TRBD1 | TRBV12-3/TRBV12-4 | NA | CASSETGDGVETQYF | TGTGCCAGCAGTGAAACAGGGGATGGCGTGGAGACCCAGTACTTC
TRBJ2-1 | NA | TRBV4-2 | many | CASSQPTGNNEQFF | TGTGCCAGCAGCCAACCGACAGGAAACAATGAGCAGTTCTTC
TRBJ2-1 | TRBD1 | TRBV6-6 | many | CASSGQGNNEQFF | TGTGCCAGCAGTGGACAGGGAAACAATGAGCAGTTCTTC